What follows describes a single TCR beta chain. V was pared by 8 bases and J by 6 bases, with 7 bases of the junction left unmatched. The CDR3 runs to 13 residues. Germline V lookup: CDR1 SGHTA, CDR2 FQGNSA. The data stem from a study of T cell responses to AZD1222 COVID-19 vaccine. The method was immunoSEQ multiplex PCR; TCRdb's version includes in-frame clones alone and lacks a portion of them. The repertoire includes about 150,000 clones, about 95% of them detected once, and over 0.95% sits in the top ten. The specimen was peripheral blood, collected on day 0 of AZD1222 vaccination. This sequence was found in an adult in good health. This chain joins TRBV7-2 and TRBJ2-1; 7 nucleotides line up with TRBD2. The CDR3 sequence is CASGSRTSNEQFF. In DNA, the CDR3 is TGTGCCAGCGGCTCTAGGACTAGCAATGAGCAGTTCTTC.